This TCR beta chain was recorded in a study of shared clonotypes between healthy human individuals. Some clones are missing from TCRdb's copy, which holds only in-frame ones; the method was immunoSEQ multiplex PCR. The data contain about 2.4 million clones, more than 85% of them singletons. V was pared by 5 bases and J by 0 bases, with 6 bases of the junction left unmatched. CDR1 SGHTA and CDR2 FQGNSA come from the germline V gene. The CDR3 has 16 amino acids. The specimen was naive CD4+ T cells from PBMCs. The subset is: CD45RA+ positively selected. The chain carries TRBV7-2 and TRBJ1-5, with 8 bases lining up with TRBD1. This TCR was sampled from a man aged 18-30 years in good health. Some clones in this sample may be carry-over from other donors' samples. CDR3 loop: CASSQGTGDSNQPQHF. CDR3 in DNA: TGTGCCAGCAGCCAGGGGACAGGAGATAGCAATCAGCCCCAGCATTTT.